This TCR beta chain was retrieved from a study of cytomegalovirus exposure and HLA in healthy donors. Across the whole study: The 130 or so validation repertoires, a later analysis reported, used the same platform as the 666 first-cohort repertoires. General observations from the study: There were 150 to 200 TCR beta chains listed as cytomegalovirus-associated.

There are 15 residues in the CDR3. Germline V gene lookup returns CDR1 MNHNY and CDR2 SVGAGI (reference sequence). V lost 6 bases and J 3 bases, leaving 12 bases between the germline ends. Data came from immunoSEQ multiplex PCR; TCRdb stores just in-frame clones and leaves some out. The sample records 200,000 to 250,000 clones, approximately 80% being singletons. With respect to this clone: What it binds is unknown.

This chain joins TRBV6-6 and TRBJ2-6, with D possibly being TRBD1 (5 bases). The sequencing input was PBMCs. The TCR sequence derives from a woman aged 25 to 45 in good health and CMV-seropositive. CDR3 sequence (DNA): TGTGCCAGCAGACACGACAGAAATGGGGCCAACGTCCTGACTTTC. Translated: CASRHDRNGANVLTF.